The sequence of this TCR beta chain was determined in a study of shared clonotypes between healthy human individuals. Study-wide context: Donors consisted of two women and a few men between 18 and 49. There were three CD4 naive, three CD4 memory, two CD8 naive and one CD8 memory plates per donor.

Details on this clone: The antigen remains unidentified.

Libraries were prepared by immunoSEQ multiplex PCR; TCRdb keeps only in-frame clonotypes and omits some of them. The profile shows some 2,100,000 clones, more than 85% of them singletons. Study-level points and caveats: Shared across a few donors were roughly 5.3% of the naive CD4 clonotypes. In contrast to clonotypes shared by all four donors, non-shared clonotypes had lower generation probabilities.

Positively selected for CCR7, the CD45RO-negative cells used as naive CD8 cells excluded terminally differentiated effector memory CD45RA+ cells. Germline lookup yields CDR1 LNHNV and CDR2 YYDKDF (reference sequence). The CDR3 length is 17 residues. Deletions cut 0 bases from V and 0 bases from J, with 15 bases between. V gene TRBV15 combines with J gene TRBJ2-7; D is possibly TRBD2 (5 bases). The TCR comes from a man in his late teens or twenties in good health. Some clones in this sample may be carry-over from other donors' samples. The sequencing input was naive CD8+ T cells from PBMCs. The CDR3 is CATSRDFEGPSSYEQYF. Written as DNA, the CDR3 is TGTGCCACCAGCAGAGATTTTGAGGGCCCGAGCTCCTACGAGCAGTACTTC.